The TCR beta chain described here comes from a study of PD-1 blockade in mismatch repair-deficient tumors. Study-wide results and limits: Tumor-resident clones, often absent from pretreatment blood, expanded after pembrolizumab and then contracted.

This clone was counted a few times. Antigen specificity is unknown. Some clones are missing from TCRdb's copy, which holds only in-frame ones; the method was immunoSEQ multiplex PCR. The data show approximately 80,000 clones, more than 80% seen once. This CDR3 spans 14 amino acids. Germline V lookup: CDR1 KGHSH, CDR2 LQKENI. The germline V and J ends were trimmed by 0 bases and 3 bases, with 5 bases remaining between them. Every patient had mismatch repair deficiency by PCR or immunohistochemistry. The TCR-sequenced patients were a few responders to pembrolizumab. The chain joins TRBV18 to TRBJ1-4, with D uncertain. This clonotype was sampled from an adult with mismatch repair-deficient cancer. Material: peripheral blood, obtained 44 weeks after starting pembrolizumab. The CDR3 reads CASSPPASNEKLFF. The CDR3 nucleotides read TGTGCCAGCTCACCACCAGCCTCTAATGAAAAACTGTTTTTT.